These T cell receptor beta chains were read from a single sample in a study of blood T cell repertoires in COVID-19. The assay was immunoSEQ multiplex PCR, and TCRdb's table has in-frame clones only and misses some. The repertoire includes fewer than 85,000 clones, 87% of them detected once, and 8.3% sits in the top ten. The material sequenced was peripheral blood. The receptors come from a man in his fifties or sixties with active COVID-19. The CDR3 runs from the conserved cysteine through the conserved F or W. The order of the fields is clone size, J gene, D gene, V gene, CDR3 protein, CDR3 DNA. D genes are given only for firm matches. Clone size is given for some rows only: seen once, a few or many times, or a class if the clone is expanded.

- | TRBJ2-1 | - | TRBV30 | CAWSDVVYNEQFF | TGTGCCTGGAGTGACGTAGTGTACAATGAGCAGTTCTTC
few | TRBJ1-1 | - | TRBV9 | CASTAGSFNTEAFF | TGTGCCAGCACCGCGGGTTCATTCAACACTGAAGCTTTCTTT
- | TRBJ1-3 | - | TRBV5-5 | CASSPGQISGNTIYF | TGTGCCAGCAGCCCAGGACAGATCAGCGGAAACACCATATATTTT
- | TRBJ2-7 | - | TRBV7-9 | CASSAGFGEQYF | TGTGCCAGCAGCGCAGGGTTTGGAGAGCAGTACTTC
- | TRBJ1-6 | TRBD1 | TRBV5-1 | CASSHPDRGSSPLHF | TGCGCCAGCAGCCACCCTGACAGGGGGTCGTCACCCCTCCACTTT
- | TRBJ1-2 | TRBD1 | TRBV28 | CASSSDRGHGYTF | TGTGCCAGCAGTTCGGACAGGGGGCATGGCTACACCTTC
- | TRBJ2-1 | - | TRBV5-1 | CASSSQGLRANEQFF | TGCGCCAGCAGCTCTCAGGGCTTGAGAGCGAATGAGCAGTTCTTC
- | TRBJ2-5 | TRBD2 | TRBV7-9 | CASSPSRRGTSLETQYF | TGTGCCAGCAGCCCATCCCGTCGGGGGACTAGTCTAGAGACCCAGTACTTC
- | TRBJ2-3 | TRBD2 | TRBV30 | CAWSVLAGAVDTQYF | TGTGCCTGGAGTGTCCTAGCGGGAGCCGTGGATACGCAGTATTTT
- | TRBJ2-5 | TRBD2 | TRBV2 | CASSGGSGGAETQYF | TGTGCCAGCTCGGGAGGTAGCGGGGGGGCAGAGACCCAGTACTTC
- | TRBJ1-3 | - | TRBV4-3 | CASSQDWEGSGNTIYF | TGCGCCAGCAGCCAAGACTGGGAGGGGTCAGGAAACACCATATATTTT
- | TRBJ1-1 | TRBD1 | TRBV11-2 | CASSSTGSTEAFF | TGTGCCAGCAGCTCGACAGGGAGTACTGAAGCTTTCTTT
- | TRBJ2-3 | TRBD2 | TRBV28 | CASSLRGGGTDTQYF | TGTGCCAGCAGTTTACGGGGGGGAGGGACAGATACGCAGTATTTT
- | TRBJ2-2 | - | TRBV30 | CAWSVQSPGELFF | TGTGCCTGGAGTGTACAGTCACCCGGGGAGCTGTTTTTT
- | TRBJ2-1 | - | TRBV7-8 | CASSLAGGPYNEQFF | TGTGCCAGCAGCTTAGCCGGAGGACCCTACAATGAGCAGTTCTTC
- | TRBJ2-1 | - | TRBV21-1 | CASSKAVARAQQFF | TGTGCCAGCAGCAAAGCGGTCGCGAGGGCGCAGCAGTTCTTC
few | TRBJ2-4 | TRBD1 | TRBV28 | CASSRQGARAKNIQYF | TGTGCCAGCAGTCGACAGGGGGCGCGGGCCAAAAACATTCAGTACTTC
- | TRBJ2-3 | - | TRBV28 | CASSSSGGARDTQYF | TGTGCCAGCAGTTCCTCTGGGGGGGCGCGAGATACGCAGTATTTT
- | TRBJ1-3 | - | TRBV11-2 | CASGEVYSGNTIYF | TGTGCCAGCGGGGAGGTCTACTCTGGAAACACCATATATTTT
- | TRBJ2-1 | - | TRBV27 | CASRLGTSSYNEQFF | TGTGCCAGCAGATTAGGGACTTCCTCCTACAATGAGCAGTTCTTC
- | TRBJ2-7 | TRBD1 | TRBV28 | CATQGQGEGEQYF | TGTGCCACCCAGGGACAGGGGGAGGGCGAGCAGTACTTC
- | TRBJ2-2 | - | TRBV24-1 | CATRAWGDTGELFF | TGTGCCACCCGGGCATGGGGGGACACCGGGGAGCTGTTTTTT
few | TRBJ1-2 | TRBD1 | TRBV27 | CASSPQGVGYTF | TGTGCCAGCAGTCCCCAGGGGGTTGGCTACACCTTC
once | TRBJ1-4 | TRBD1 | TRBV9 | CASSVWTGCLFF | TGTGCCAGCAGCGTATGGACAGGGTGCCTCTTTTTT
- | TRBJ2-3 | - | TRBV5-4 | CASSPPPGSTDTQYF | TGTGCCAGCAGCCCCCCCCCGGGTAGCACAGATACGCAGTATTTT
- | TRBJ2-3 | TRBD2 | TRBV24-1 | CATSDSGLAADTQYF | TGTGCCACCAGTGACAGCGGACTAGCGGCAGATACGCAGTATTTT
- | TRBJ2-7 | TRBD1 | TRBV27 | CASSLRDSQRQYF | TGTGCCAGCAGTTTAAGGGACAGTCAGAGACAGTACTTC
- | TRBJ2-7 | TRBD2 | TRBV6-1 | CASSEAYSGASYEQYF | TGTGCCAGCAGTGAAGCGTACAGCGGGGCTTCCTACGAGCAGTACTTC
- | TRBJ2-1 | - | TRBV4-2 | CASSQVSGGYNEQFF | TGTGCCAGCAGCCAAGTGTCCGGGGGCTACAATGAGCAGTTCTTC
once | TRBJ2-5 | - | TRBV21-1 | CASSTYIDRVVGMGQETQYF | TGTGCCAGCAGCACATATATCGACAGGGTCGTGGGGATGGGCCAAGAGACCCAGTACTTC
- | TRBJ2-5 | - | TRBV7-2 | CASSLFVDSSGETQYF | TGTGCCAGCAGCTTATTTGTGGACAGCTCCGGGGAGACCCAGTACTTC
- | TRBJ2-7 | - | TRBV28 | CASSSGIYEQYF | TGTGCCAGCAGCTCGGGAATCTACGAGCAGTACTTC
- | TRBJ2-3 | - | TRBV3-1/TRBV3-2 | CASSPPWPDTQYF | TGTGCCAGCAGCCCCCCCTGGCCAGATACGCAGTATTTT
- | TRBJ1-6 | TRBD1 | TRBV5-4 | CASTGQQNSPLHF | TGTGCCAGCACGGGACAGCAGAATTCACCCCTCCACTTT
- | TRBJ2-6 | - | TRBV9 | CASSVSTGSGANVLTF | TGTGCCAGCAGCGTGAGCACAGGCTCTGGGGCCAACGTCCTGACTTTC
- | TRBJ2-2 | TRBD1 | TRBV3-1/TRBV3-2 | CASSGAGGVIGELFF | TGTGCCAGCAGTGGGGCAGGGGGCGTTATCGGGGAGCTGTTTTTT
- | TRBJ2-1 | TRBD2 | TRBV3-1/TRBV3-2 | CASSQRSGRNYNEQFF | TGTGCCAGCAGCCAACGAAGCGGGAGAAACTACAATGAGCAGTTCTTC
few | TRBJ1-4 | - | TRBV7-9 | CASSFLGEGFGKLFF | TGTGCCAGCAGCTTCCTAGGAGAGGGTTTCGGAAAACTGTTTTTT
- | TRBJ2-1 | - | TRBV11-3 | CASSLGRTQNNYNEQFF | TGTGCCAGCAGCTTAGGTCGGACACAGAACAATTACAATGAGCAGTTCTTC
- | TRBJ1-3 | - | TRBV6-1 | CASSEVRTGLAASGNTIYF | TGTGCCAGCAGTGAAGTTCGTACAGGGCTCGCCGCCTCTGGAAACACCATATATTTT
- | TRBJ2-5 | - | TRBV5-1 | CASSLEPGDQETQYF | TGCGCCAGCAGCTTGGAGCCAGGGGACCAAGAGACCCAGTACTTC
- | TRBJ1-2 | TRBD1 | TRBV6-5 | CASWDRVGNYGYTF | TGTGCCAGCTGGGACAGAGTCGGAAACTATGGCTACACCTTC
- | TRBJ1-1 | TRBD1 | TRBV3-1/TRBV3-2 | CASSLRTGETEAFF | TGTGCCAGCAGCCTACGGACAGGGGAGACTGAAGCTTTCTTT
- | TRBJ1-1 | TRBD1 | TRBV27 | CASRRGQGPEAFF | TGTGCCAGCAGGCGGGGACAGGGTCCTGAAGCTTTCTTT
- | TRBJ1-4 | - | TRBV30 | CAWCTSTTNEKLFF | TGTGCCTGGTGCACTTCCACAACTAATGAAAAACTGTTTTTT
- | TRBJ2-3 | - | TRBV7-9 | CASSRAGADTQYF | TGTGCCAGCAGCCGAGCGGGCGCAGATACGCAGTATTTT
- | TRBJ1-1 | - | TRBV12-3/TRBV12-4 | CASSLRGRAEAFF | TGTGCCAGCAGTTTACGGGGTCGGGCTGAAGCTTTCTTT
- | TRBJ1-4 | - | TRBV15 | CATSSEHQDEKLFF | TGTGCCACCAGCAGTGAACATCAGGATGAAAAACTGTTTTTT
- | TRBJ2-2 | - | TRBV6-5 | CASSYRRTVNTGELFF | TGTGCCAGCAGTTACCGGCGGACTGTGAACACCGGGGAGCTGTTTTTT
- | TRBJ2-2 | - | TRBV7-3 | CASSPLAANTGELFF | TGTGCCAGCAGCCCACTAGCTGCGAACACCGGGGAGCTGTTTTTT
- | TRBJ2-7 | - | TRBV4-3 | CASSHLRGADRQYF | TGCGCCAGCAGCCATCTTCGGGGGGCTGACCGGCAGTACTTC
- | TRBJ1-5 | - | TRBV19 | CASSISSHGRAKHQPQHF | TGTGCCAGTAGTATTTCGTCTCATGGCAGGGCGAAACATCAGCCCCAGCATTTT